A selection of T cell receptor beta chains follows, all from one sample in a study of CD8+CD57+ T cells in acquired aplastic anemia. Via MiXCR, TCRdb re-called the reads, giving one row per CDR3 protein. The data contain roughly 250,000 distinct CDR3 sequences, approximately 80% of them singletons. Specimen: sorted CD4+, CD8+, or CD8+CD57+ T cells (not recorded which) from PBMCs. The receptor source for this set is a human donor with aplastic anemia. CDR3s include the opening cysteine and the closing phenylalanine or tryptophan. Fields, in order: clone size, J gene, V gene, D gene, CDR3 DNA, CDR3 protein. D genes are given only for firm matches. Size is omitted from some rows. Given values are once, few, many or a class for expanded clones.

abundance: NA; j_gene: TRBJ2-7; v_gene: TRBV15; d_gene: TRBD1; CDR3nt: TGTGCCACCAGGGGGACAGGGAACTACGAGCAGTACTTC; CDR3aa: CATRGTGNYEQYF
abundance: NA; j_gene: TRBJ1-1; v_gene: TRBV7-2; d_gene: NA; CDR3nt: TGTGCCAGCAGCTTAGACGTCACGGGGAACCTTCTCAGCTTCTTT; CDR3aa: CASSLDVTGNLLSFF
abundance: once; j_gene: TRBJ2-3; v_gene: TRBV19; d_gene: NA; CDR3nt: TGTGCCAGTAGTATAGCTAGAGGAGCCGACAAGGAGTATTTC; CDR3aa: CASSIARGADKEYF
abundance: NA; j_gene: TRBJ2-1; v_gene: TRBV5-1; d_gene: TRBD1; CDR3nt: TGCGCCAGCAGCTTCGAAGGGGGCGGTAAGAGCGATGAGCAGTTCTTC; CDR3aa: CASSFEGGGKSDEQFF
abundance: once; j_gene: TRBJ1-1; v_gene: TRBV7-2; d_gene: NA; CDR3nt: TGTGCCAGCAGCTTAGAGCTAGCAGGGAACACGCAATATTTCTTT; CDR3aa: CASSLELAGNTQYFF
abundance: NA; j_gene: TRBJ1-1; v_gene: TRBV14; d_gene: NA; CDR3nt: TGTGCCAGCAGCCAAGGAGGACACCTCTACACTGAAGCTTTCTTT; CDR3aa: CASSQGGHLYTEAFF
abundance: NA; j_gene: TRBJ1-6; v_gene: TRBV7-9; d_gene: NA; CDR3nt: TGTGCCAGCAGCTTTGACAGAAGCGGGTCAAGCCTCCAGTTT; CDR3aa: CASSFDRSGSSLQF
abundance: NA; j_gene: TRBJ2-4; v_gene: TRBV15; d_gene: NA; CDR3nt: TGTGCCAGCGGAGGAGGCAGGAACATTCAGTACTTC; CDR3aa: CASGGGRNIQYF
abundance: once; j_gene: TRBJ1-2; v_gene: TRBV20-1; d_gene: TRBD1; CDR3nt: TGCAGTGCCACCCCTGGACAGGGGCATAACTATGGCTACACCTTC; CDR3aa: CSATPGQGHNYGYTF
abundance: many; j_gene: TRBJ2-1; v_gene: TRBV19; d_gene: NA; CDR3nt: TGTGCCAGTAGTAGGAGGGGTGGATGGGGTGAGCAGTTCTTC; CDR3aa: CASSRRGGWGEQFF
abundance: NA; j_gene: TRBJ1-4; v_gene: TRBV20-1; d_gene: NA; CDR3nt: TGCAGTGCTATCGGGGGCAGAGGCAAGGGAGATGAAAAACTGTTTTTT; CDR3aa: CSAIGGRGKGDEKLFF
abundance: NA; j_gene: TRBJ2-1; v_gene: TRBV7-6; d_gene: NA; CDR3nt: TGTGCCAGCAGCGCCAGTGGAGGGAATGAAGCGTTCTTT; CDR3aa: CASSASGGNEAFF
abundance: NA; j_gene: TRBJ1-5; v_gene: TRBV5-6; d_gene: TRBD1; CDR3nt: TGTGCCAGCAGCTTGGGGGAGGGGACAGGCAATCAGCCCCAGCATTTT; CDR3aa: CASSLGEGTGNQPQHF
abundance: few; j_gene: TRBJ1-1; v_gene: TRBV20-1; d_gene: TRBD1; CDR3nt: TGCAGTGCTAGCACAGGGGACACTGAAGCTTTCTTT; CDR3aa: CSASTGDTEAFF
abundance: few; j_gene: TRBJ2-3; v_gene: TRBV7-9; d_gene: TRBD2; CDR3nt: TGTGCCAGCAGCTTAGAAAGAAGCGGGGGGAGCGATGATTTT; CDR3aa: CASSLERSGGSDDF
abundance: NA; j_gene: TRBJ2-5; v_gene: TRBV7-9; d_gene: TRBD1; CDR3nt: TGTGCCAGCAGCGTAGGGGACAGAGAAGAGACCCAGTACTTC; CDR3aa: CASSVGDREETQYF
abundance: NA; j_gene: TRBJ2-1; v_gene: TRBV2; d_gene: NA; CDR3nt: TGTGCCAGCAGTCCGACGGGATTTCACAATACGCAGTTCTTC; CDR3aa: CASSPTGFHNTQFF
abundance: NA; j_gene: TRBJ2-7; v_gene: TRBV19; d_gene: NA; CDR3nt: TGTGCCAGTAGTTCCGGGGTCGAGCAGTACTTC; CDR3aa: CASSSGVEQYF
abundance: NA; j_gene: TRBJ2-5; v_gene: TRBV7-2; d_gene: NA; CDR3nt: TGTGCCAGCAGCTTGCGGGCGGGATCATCAGAGACCCAGTACTTC; CDR3aa: CASSLRAGSSETQYF
abundance: NA; j_gene: TRBJ1-1; v_gene: TRBV19; d_gene: NA; CDR3nt: TGTGCCAGTAGTATAGCTAGCGCAGGCAACACTGAGCAGTTCTTT; CDR3aa: CASSIASAGNTEQFF
abundance: NA; j_gene: TRBJ2-5; v_gene: TRBV10-3; d_gene: TRBD1; CDR3nt: TGTGCCATCAGTGGGGGGAGACAGGGACAAGAGACCCAGTACTTC; CDR3aa: CAISGGRQGQETQYF
abundance: NA; j_gene: TRBJ2-7; v_gene: TRBV7-9; d_gene: NA; CDR3nt: TGTGCCAGCAGCGTGCGAATGGACTTTTCCTACGAGCAGTACTTC; CDR3aa: CASSVRMDFSYEQYF
abundance: NA; j_gene: TRBJ2-6; v_gene: TRBV9; d_gene: NA; CDR3nt: TGTGCCAGCAGCGTAGCTGGTAGCTACGGGGACAACGTCCTGACTTTC; CDR3aa: CASSVAGSYGDNVLTF
abundance: NA; j_gene: TRBJ1-1; v_gene: TRBV2; d_gene: TRBD1; CDR3nt: TGTGCCAGCAGTACCACAGGGGGATGGGGGTTCACTGAAGCTTTCTTT; CDR3aa: CASSTTGGWGFTEAFF
abundance: NA; j_gene: TRBJ2-3; v_gene: TRBV9; d_gene: NA; CDR3nt: TGTGCCAGCAGCGTAGTGGGAGATACACATACGCAGTATTTT; CDR3aa: CASSVVGDTHTQYF
abundance: NA; j_gene: TRBJ1-2; v_gene: TRBV9; d_gene: TRBD1; CDR3nt: TGTGCCAGCAGCTTAACAGGGGGCACCGACTATGGCGACACCTTC; CDR3aa: CASSLTGGTDYGDTF
abundance: many; j_gene: TRBJ2-3; v_gene: TRBV7-3; d_gene: TRBD1; CDR3nt: TGTGCCAGCAGCCCTGGACAGGCCACAGATACGCAGTATTTT; CDR3aa: CASSPGQATDTQYF
abundance: NA; j_gene: TRBJ1-1; v_gene: TRBV5-6; d_gene: NA; CDR3nt: TGTGCCAGCAGCTCTGCTGTGACAGGGAACACTGAAGCTTTCTTT; CDR3aa: CASSSAVTGNTEAFF
abundance: NA; j_gene: TRBJ1-4; v_gene: TRBV10-3; d_gene: TRBD1; CDR3nt: TGTGCCATCAGTGAGTTTCCAGGGGGCTATAATGAAAAACTGTTTTTT; CDR3aa: CAISEFPGGYNEKLFF
abundance: NA; j_gene: TRBJ2-5; v_gene: TRBV20-1; d_gene: TRBD2; CDR3nt: TGCAGTGCTAGTCCCCCTAGCGGGGGGGCGGAGACCCAGTACTTC; CDR3aa: CSASPPSGGAETQYF
abundance: NA; j_gene: TRBJ2-1; v_gene: TRBV15; d_gene: NA; CDR3nt: TGTGCCACCCGCCACCTGGACTGTCCTCTGCTGAAGCTTTCTTTCTTC; CDR3aa: CATRHLDCPLLKLSFF
abundance: NA; j_gene: TRBJ1-1; v_gene: TRBV7-9; d_gene: NA; CDR3nt: TGTGCCAGCACCCGTTCCCCTGAAGCTTTCTTT; CDR3aa: CASTRSPEAFF
abundance: NA; j_gene: TRBJ1-1; v_gene: TRBV7-9; d_gene: NA; CDR3nt: TGTGCCAGCAGCTTTGATATAAGCGGGAGGAGTGAAGCGTTCTTT; CDR3aa: CASSFDISGRSEAFF
abundance: once; j_gene: TRBJ1-2; v_gene: TRBV7-2; d_gene: NA; CDR3nt: TGTGCCAGCAGCTTGACTAGCGGGTCCGGCTATGGCTACACCTTC; CDR3aa: CASSLTSGSGYGYTF
abundance: NA; j_gene: TRBJ2-3; v_gene: TRBV5-4; d_gene: NA; CDR3nt: TGTGCCAGCAGGTTTACGAGCACAGATACGCAGTATTTT; CDR3aa: CASRFTSTDTQYF
abundance: NA; j_gene: TRBJ2-3; v_gene: TRBV11-3; d_gene: NA; CDR3nt: TGTGCCAGCAGCGTAGACCTGTCAGAAGCTACGCAGTATTTT; CDR3aa: CASSVDLSEATQYF
abundance: few; j_gene: TRBJ2-3; v_gene: TRBV19; d_gene: TRBD1; CDR3nt: TGTGCCAGTAGTATCAATGGACAGGCCACAGATACGCAGTATTTT; CDR3aa: CASSINGQATDTQYF
abundance: NA; j_gene: TRBJ2-1; v_gene: TRBV11-2; d_gene: NA; CDR3nt: TGTGCCAGCAGCAGGGGTGGAGGGTCCTACAATGAGCAGTTCTTC; CDR3aa: CASSRGGGSYNEQFF
abundance: few; j_gene: TRBJ2-7; v_gene: TRBV19; d_gene: NA; CDR3nt: TGTGCCTGTAGAGGGACCCACGAGCAGTACTTC; CDR3aa: CACRGTHEQYF
abundance: once; j_gene: TRBJ2-1; v_gene: TRBV4-2; d_gene: NA; CDR3nt: TGTGCCAGCAGCCAAGATACGGATGAGCAGTTCTTC; CDR3aa: CASSQDTDEQFF
abundance: once; j_gene: TRBJ2-1; v_gene: TRBV7-9; d_gene: NA; CDR3nt: TGTGCCAGCAGCATAGTTGGGGGGGGCGAGAACGAGCAGTTCTTC; CDR3aa: CASSIVGGGENEQFF
abundance: NA; j_gene: TRBJ2-5; v_gene: TRBV5-8; d_gene: NA; CDR3nt: TGTGCCAGCAGCTTGGACCCGGGGACAAAAGAGACCCAGTACTTC; CDR3aa: CASSLDPGTKETQYF
abundance: many; j_gene: TRBJ1-6; v_gene: TRBV5-5; d_gene: NA; CDR3nt: TGTGCCAGCAGCCCCGACAGACCTTCACCCCTCCACTTT; CDR3aa: CASSPDRPSPLHF
abundance: NA; j_gene: TRBJ1-6; v_gene: TRBV9; d_gene: NA; CDR3nt: TGTGCCAGCAGCGTAACAGGGTCCCCTAATTCACCCCTCCACTTT; CDR3aa: CASSVTGSPNSPLHF
abundance: NA; j_gene: TRBJ2-3; v_gene: TRBV15; d_gene: NA; CDR3nt: TGTGCCACCAGCGTACCTCGAGCGCACACAGATACGCAGTATTTT; CDR3aa: CATSVPRAHTDTQYF
abundance: NA; j_gene: TRBJ2-3; v_gene: TRBV7-8; d_gene: NA; CDR3nt: TGTGCCAGCAGCTCCGGGGTTACGGGTGGACAGCACTTCTTT; CDR3aa: CASSSGVTGGQHFF
abundance: NA; j_gene: TRBJ1-1; v_gene: TRBV7-9; d_gene: TRBD1; CDR3nt: TGTGCCAGCAGCCCCGGGACAGGGGGTCACACAGATACGTTCTTT; CDR3aa: CASSPGTGGHTDTFF
abundance: NA; j_gene: TRBJ2-6; v_gene: TRBV7-9; d_gene: TRBD2; CDR3nt: TGTGCCAGCAGCTTTCAAAGAAGCGGGGGGAGCGATGAGCACCTGACTTTC; CDR3aa: CASSFQRSGGSDEHLTF
abundance: NA; j_gene: TRBJ1-2; v_gene: TRBV7-8; d_gene: NA; CDR3nt: TGTGCCAGCAGCTTGCCTCCGGGCGCGGCCGACGGCTACACCTTC; CDR3aa: CASSLPPGAADGYTF
abundance: NA; j_gene: TRBJ1-6; v_gene: TRBV7-9; d_gene: NA; CDR3nt: TGTGCCAGCAGCTTCACAAGGCGCTATAATTCACCCCTCCACTTT; CDR3aa: CASSFTRRYNSPLHF
abundance: medium-sized; j_gene: TRBJ1-2; v_gene: TRBV29-1; d_gene: TRBD1; CDR3nt: TGCAGCGTTGACCTGACAGGGGGGAAGGGCTACACCTTC; CDR3aa: CSVDLTGGKGYTF
abundance: NA; j_gene: TRBJ1-5; v_gene: TRBV7-8; d_gene: TRBD1; CDR3nt: TGTGCCAGCAGCTTAGGGGGACAGATCTATAGCAATCAGCCCCAGCATTTT; CDR3aa: CASSLGGQIYSNQPQHF
abundance: NA; j_gene: TRBJ2-1; v_gene: TRBV7-8; d_gene: TRBD2; CDR3nt: TGTGCCAGCAGCATAGCGGGAGGATCCGACACGCAGCAGTTCTTC; CDR3aa: CASSIAGGSDTQQFF
abundance: NA; j_gene: TRBJ1-1; v_gene: TRBV2; d_gene: NA; CDR3nt: TGTGCCTGCAGTAGGACGGGTGAAGCTTTCTTT; CDR3aa: CACSRTGEAFF
abundance: NA; j_gene: TRBJ2-3; v_gene: TRBV24-1; d_gene: TRBD1; CDR3nt: TGTGCCAGCGTGGAAGGGGGCACCGGGACGCAGTTTTTT; CDR3aa: CASVEGGTGTQFF
abundance: NA; j_gene: TRBJ2-7; v_gene: TRBV7-9; d_gene: TRBD2; CDR3nt: TGTGCCAGCAGGAATACCCTCCGGACTAGCGGGGGGGCTGTCGAGCAGTACTTC; CDR3aa: CASRNTLRTSGGAVEQYF
abundance: NA; j_gene: TRBJ1-1; v_gene: TRBV7-2; d_gene: TRBD1; CDR3nt: TGTGCCACCCGACAGGGGCCAAACACTGAAGCTTTCTTT; CDR3aa: CATRQGPNTEAFF
abundance: NA; j_gene: TRBJ2-2; v_gene: TRBV25-1; d_gene: TRBD1; CDR3nt: TGTGCCAGCAGTGGACAGGGACCCGGGGAGCTGTTTTTT; CDR3aa: CASSGQGPGELFF
abundance: NA; j_gene: TRBJ2-1; v_gene: TRBV2; d_gene: NA; CDR3nt: TGTGCCAGCGGGCAGGGGGGCGGAAACGGTCAGGATGAGCAGTTATTC; CDR3aa: CASGQGGGNGQDEQLF